This entry describes one TCR beta chain. Its specific antigen is unknown. One end of the junction varies from germline; a read error may be responsible. Genomic DNA was extracted from sorted cells for sequencing of the TCRbeta CDR3 region. TCRbeta CDR3 regions were sequenced using the immunoSEQ Assay. TCRdb carries this immuneACCESS record with in-frame sequences only. Its versions omit some clonotypes, under half of them owing to an unresolved V gene in the studies checked, with the rest unexplained. Recorded for this sample are about 84,000 clones; around nine tenths of them occurred a single time. The top ten clones comprise roughly 0.4% of the sample. The cysteine opens and the phenylalanine closes a CDR3 of 13 amino acids. Solely the CDR3 DNA is kept, with 39 bases framed from the first base. Taken from the germline V gene, the CDR1 and CDR2 loops are MDHEN and SYDVKM. The data were taken from a study of OX40 agonist ivuxolimab in advanced cancers. Turning to the overall study: The costimulatory receptor OX40 (CD134) was targeted by ivuxolimab, a fully human IgG2 agonistic monoclonal antibody. Intravenous ivuxolimab was administered to patients every 2 weeks at six dose levels: 0.01, 0.1, 0.3, 1.5, 3 and 10 mg/kg. Of the approximately 50 patients in dose escalation, 19 had hepatocellular carcinoma, some 15 had melanoma, 9 had renal cell carcinoma and 9 had head and neck cancer. In the dose-escalation cohort, around four fifths of patients were male, and the mean age was approximately 60 years, with a range of roughly 20 to 79. Patients were allowed to have had prior anti-PD-1, anti-PD-L1 or anti-CTLA-4 therapy, and approximately 40% of the dose-escalation patients had been treated with checkpoint inhibitors. Partial responses occurred in three dose-escalation patients, of whom one had hepatocellular carcinoma and two had cutaneous melanoma. Peripheral TCRbeta sequencing was intended to test whether TCR sequence diversity was altered and clonal T-cell expansion was caused by ivuxolimab. The paper reports the monotherapy dose-escalation portion (N of about 50 patients) of the phase I ivuxolimab trial.

The trial excluded patients who had a history of autoimmune disease or who were on systemic immunosuppression. Peripheral blood for TCR sequencing was collected from all dose cohorts at baseline, on cycle 4 day 1, and on cycle 7 day 1. Samples were obtained from an open-label, multicenter, first-in-human phase I dose-escalation trial of ivuxolimab. Adults with locally advanced or metastatic head and neck squamous cell, hepatocellular, melanoma or renal cell carcinoma were enrolled in the trial. Before TCR sequencing, CD4+ T cells and CD8+ T cells from peripheral blood were sorted into separate populations. Beyond this particular receptor, the publication reports: After ivuxolimab, expanded clones were on average more numerous among CD8+ T cells than among CD4+ T cells. At doses of 0.1 to 3.0 mg/kg, clonal expansion of both CD4+ and CD8+ blood T cells was observed from baseline to week 6. Antigen specificity was not determined for the clonally expanded peripheral T cells. Low levels of normalized T-cell clonal expansion were also seen in some nonresponding patients. In the 0.1-3.0 mg/kg groups, partial responders had among the lowest normalized peripheral clonal expansion, particularly in CD8+ T cells.

The origin of this receptor is an adult with an advanced solid tumor such as melanoma, head and neck, liver or kidney cancer. The material sequenced was CD4+ or CD8+ T cells sorted from blood, taken in a trial of the OX40 agonist ivuxolimab. The sequence joins TRBV28 to TRBJ1-6; 7 junctional bases match TRBD1. The CDR3: CASSLYSETGKNF. The bases are TGTGCCAGCAGTTTATACAGCGAGACAGGGAAGAACTTT.